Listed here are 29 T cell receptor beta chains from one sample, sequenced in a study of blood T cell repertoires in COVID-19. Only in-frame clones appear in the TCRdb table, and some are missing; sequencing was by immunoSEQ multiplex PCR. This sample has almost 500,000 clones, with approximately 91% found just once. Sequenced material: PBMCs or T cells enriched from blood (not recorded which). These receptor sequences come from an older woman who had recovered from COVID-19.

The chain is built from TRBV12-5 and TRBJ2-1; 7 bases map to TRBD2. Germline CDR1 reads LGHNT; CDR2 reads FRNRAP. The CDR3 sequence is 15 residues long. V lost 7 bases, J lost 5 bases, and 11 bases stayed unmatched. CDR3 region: CASAQRGAPNNEQFF. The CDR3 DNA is TGTGCTAGTGCCCAGCGGGGAGCCCCTAACAATGAGCAGTTCTTC.

DNA of the CDR3: TGTGCCAGCAGTCTGGCCCCCTACGAGCAGTACTTC. Translating it yields CASSLAPYEQYF. The chain is built from TRBV28 and TRBJ2-7; D unclear. Looked up from germline, CDR1 is MDHEN and CDR2 is SYDVKM. V lost 5 bases and J 2 bases, leaving 7 bases between the germline ends. The CDR3 contains 12 residues.

The CDR3 reads CASSTGLAGRQETQYF. Here the CDR3 DNA reads TGTGCCAGCAGCACGGGACTAGCGGGGAGACAAGAGACCCAGTACTTC. The rearrangement links TRBV7-2 to TRBJ2-5; TRBD2 agrees at 13 bases. The CDR3 is made up of 16 amino acids. Germline V gene sequence: CDR1 SGHTA, CDR2 FQGNSA. V trimming: 5 bases; J trimming: 2 bases; junction bases outside the gene matches: 5. Full variable domain (rest looked up from reference TRBV7-2 and TRBJ2-5): GAGVSQSPSNKVTEKGKDVELRCDPISGHTALYWYRQSLGQGLEFLIYFQGNSAPDKSGLPSDRFSAERTGGSVSTLTIQRTQQEDSAVYLCASSTGLAGRQETQYFGPGTRLLVL.

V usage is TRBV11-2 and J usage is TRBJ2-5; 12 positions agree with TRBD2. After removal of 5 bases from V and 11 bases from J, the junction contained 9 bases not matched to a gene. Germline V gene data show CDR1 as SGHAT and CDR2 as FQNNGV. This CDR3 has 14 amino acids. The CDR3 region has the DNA TGTGCCAGCAGCGCAACGACTAGCGGGGGCCCTCAGTACTTC. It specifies CASSATTSGGPQYF.

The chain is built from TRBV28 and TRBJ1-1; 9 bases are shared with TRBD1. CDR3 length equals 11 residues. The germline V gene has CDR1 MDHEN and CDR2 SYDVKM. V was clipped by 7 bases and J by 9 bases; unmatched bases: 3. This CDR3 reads CASTGTGKAFF. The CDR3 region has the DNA TGTGCCAGCACCGGGACAGGGAAAGCTTTCTTT.

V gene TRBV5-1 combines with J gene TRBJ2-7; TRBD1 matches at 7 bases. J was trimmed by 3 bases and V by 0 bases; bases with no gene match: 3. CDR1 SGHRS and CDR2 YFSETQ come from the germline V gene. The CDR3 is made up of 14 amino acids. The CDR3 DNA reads TGCGCCAGCAGCTTGGTGACAGGGTTCTACGAGCAGTACGTC. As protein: CASSLVTGFYEQYV.

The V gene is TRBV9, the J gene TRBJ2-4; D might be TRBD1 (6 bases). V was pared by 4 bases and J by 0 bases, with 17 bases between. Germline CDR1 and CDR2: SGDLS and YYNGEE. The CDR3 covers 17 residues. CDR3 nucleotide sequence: TGTGCCAGCAGCCGTAACCGGGACACTCTAGCCAAAAACATTCAGTACTTC. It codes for CASSRNRDTLAKNIQYF.

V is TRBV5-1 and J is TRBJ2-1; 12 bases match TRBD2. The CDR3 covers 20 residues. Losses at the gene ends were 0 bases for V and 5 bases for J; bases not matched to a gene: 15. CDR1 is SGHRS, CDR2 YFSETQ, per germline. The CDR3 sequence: CASSLAVLAGGLFGHNEQFF. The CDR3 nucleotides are TGCGCCAGCAGCTTGGCCGTCCTAGCGGGGGGGCTCTTTGGTCACAATGAGCAGTTCTTC.

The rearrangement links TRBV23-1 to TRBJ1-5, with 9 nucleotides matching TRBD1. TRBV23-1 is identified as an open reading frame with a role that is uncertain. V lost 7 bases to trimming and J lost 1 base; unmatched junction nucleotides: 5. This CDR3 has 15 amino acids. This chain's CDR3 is CASTHGTGSNQPQHF. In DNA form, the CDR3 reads TGCGCCAGCACCCACGGGACAGGGAGCAATCAGCCCCAGCATTTT.

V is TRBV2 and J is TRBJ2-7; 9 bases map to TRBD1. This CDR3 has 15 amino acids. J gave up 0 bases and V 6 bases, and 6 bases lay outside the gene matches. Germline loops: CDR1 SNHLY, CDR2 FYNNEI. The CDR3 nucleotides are TGTGCCAGCAGGCTCGGGACAGGGTTCTCCTACGAGCAGTACGTC. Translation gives CASRLGTGFSYEQYV.

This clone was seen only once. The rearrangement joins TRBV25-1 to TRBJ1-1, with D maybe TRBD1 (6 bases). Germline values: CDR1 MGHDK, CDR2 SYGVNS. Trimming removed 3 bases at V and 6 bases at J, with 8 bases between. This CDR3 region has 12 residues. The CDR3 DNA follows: TGTGCCAGCAGTGATCAGGGGTCTGAAGCTTTCTTT. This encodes CASSDQGSEAFF.

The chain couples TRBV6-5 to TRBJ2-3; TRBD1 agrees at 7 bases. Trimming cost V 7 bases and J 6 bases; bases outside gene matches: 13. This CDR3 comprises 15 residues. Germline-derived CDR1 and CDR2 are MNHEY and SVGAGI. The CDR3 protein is CASTVGQTAVDTQYF. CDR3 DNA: TGTGCCAGCACGGTGGGACAGACCGCAGTGGATACGCAGTATTTT.

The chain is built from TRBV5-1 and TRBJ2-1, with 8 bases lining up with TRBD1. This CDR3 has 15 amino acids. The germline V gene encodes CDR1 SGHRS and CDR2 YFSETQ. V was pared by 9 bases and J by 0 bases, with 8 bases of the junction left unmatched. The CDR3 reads CATRQGTSSYNEQFF. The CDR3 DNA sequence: TGCGCCACCCGACAGGGGACGAGCTCCTACAATGAGCAGTTCTTC.

This chain's CDR3 is CASSQYEDASGGTGELFF. In nucleotides, the CDR3 is TGTGCCAGCAGCCAGTACGAGGATGCTAGCGGGGGGACCGGGGAGCTGTTTTTT. The chain combines TRBV4-2 with TRBJ2-2; 11 bases match TRBD2. Germline CDR1 reads LGHNA; CDR2 reads YNFKEQ. Trimming took 3 bases from V and 5 from J; bases not matched to a gene: 11. This CDR3 contains 18 residues.

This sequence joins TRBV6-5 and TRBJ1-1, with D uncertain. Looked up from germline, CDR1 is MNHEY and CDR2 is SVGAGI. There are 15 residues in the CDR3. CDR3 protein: CASHYTSYRSTEAFF. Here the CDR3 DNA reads TGTGCTTCACACTACACCTCTTATAGGAGCACTGAAGCTTTCTTT.

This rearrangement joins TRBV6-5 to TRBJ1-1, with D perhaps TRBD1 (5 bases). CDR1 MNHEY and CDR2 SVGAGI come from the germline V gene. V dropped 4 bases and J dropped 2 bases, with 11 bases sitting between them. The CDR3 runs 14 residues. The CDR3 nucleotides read TGTGCCAGCAGTTTTGGGCGGGGCAACACTGAAGCTTTCTTT. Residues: CASSFGRGNTEAFF.

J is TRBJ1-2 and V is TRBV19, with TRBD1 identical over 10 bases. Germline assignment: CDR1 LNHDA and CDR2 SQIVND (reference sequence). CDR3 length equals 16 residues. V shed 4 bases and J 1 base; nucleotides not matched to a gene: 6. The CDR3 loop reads CASSRGQGSGNYGYTF. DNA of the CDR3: TGTGCCAGTAGTAGGGGACAGGGGTCGGGTAACTATGGCTACACCTTC. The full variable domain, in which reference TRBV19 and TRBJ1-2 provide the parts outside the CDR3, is DGGITQSPKYLFRKEGQNVTLSCEQNLNHDAMYWYRQDPGQGLRLIYYSQIVNDFQKGDIAEGYSVSREKKESFPLTVTSAQKNPTAFYLCASSRGQGSGNYGYTFGSGTRLTVV.

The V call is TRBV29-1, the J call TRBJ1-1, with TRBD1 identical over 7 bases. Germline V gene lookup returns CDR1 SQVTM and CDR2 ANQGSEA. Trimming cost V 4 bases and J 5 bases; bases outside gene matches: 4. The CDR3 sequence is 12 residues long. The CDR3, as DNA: TGCAGCGTTGCGACAGGGAAGACTGAAGCTTTCTTT. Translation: CSVATGKTEAFF.

CDR3 amino acids: CSVVPGLNEKLFF. The CDR3 DNA reads as TGCAGCGTTGTCCCAGGCCTTAATGAAAAACTGTTTTTT. The rearrangement uses TRBV29-1 and TRBJ1-4; D is unclear. CDR1 SQVTM and CDR2 ANQGSEA come from the germline V gene. V dropped 4 bases and J dropped 4 bases, with 10 bases sitting between them. The CDR3 has 13 amino acids. The full variable domain, its missing parts supplied by reference TRBV29-1 and TRBJ1-4, is SAVISQKPSRDICQRGTSLTIQCQVDSQVTMMFWYRQQPGQSLTLIATANQGSEATYESGFVIDKFPISRPNLTFSTLTVSNMSPEDSSIYLCSVVPGLNEKLFFGSGTQLSVL.

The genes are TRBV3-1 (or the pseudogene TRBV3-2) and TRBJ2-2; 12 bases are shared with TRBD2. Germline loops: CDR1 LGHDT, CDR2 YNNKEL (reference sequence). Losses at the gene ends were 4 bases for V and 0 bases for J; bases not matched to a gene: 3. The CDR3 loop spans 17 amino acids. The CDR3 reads CASSRLAGVTNTGELFF. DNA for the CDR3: TGTGCCAGCAGCCGACTAGCGGGGGTCACGAACACCGGGGAGCTGTTTTTT.

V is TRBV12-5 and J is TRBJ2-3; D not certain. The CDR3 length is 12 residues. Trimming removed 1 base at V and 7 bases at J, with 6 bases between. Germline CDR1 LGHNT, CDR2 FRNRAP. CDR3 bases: TGTGCTAGTGGTTTGGGTCAAAATACGCAGTATTTT. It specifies CASGLGQNTQYF.

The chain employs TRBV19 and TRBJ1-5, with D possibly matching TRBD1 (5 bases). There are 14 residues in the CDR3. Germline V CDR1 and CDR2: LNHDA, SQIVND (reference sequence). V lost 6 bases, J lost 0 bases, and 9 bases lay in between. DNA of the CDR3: TGTGCCAGTAGACCGACAGATAGCAATCAGCCCCAGCATTTT. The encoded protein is CASRPTDSNQPQHF.

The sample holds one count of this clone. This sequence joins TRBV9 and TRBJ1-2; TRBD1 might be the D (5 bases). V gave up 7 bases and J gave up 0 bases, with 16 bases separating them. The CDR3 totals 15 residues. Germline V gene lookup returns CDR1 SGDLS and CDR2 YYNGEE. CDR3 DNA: TGTGCCAGCCAAAAAACAGGATCGACTAACTATGGCTACACCTTC. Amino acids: CASQKTGSTNYGYTF.

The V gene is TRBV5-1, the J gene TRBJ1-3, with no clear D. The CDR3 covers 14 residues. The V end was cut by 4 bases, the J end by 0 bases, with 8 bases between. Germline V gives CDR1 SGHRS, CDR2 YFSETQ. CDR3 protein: CASSLASSGNTIYF. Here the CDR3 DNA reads TGCGCCAGCAGCCTCGCGAGCTCTGGAAACACCATATATTTT.

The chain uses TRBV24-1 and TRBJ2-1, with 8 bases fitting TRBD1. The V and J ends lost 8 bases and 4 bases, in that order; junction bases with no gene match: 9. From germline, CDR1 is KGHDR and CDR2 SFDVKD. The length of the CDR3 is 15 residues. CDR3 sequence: CATKSTGENYNEQFF. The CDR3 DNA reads TGTGCCACCAAGTCGACAGGGGAAAATTACAATGAGCAGTTCTTC.

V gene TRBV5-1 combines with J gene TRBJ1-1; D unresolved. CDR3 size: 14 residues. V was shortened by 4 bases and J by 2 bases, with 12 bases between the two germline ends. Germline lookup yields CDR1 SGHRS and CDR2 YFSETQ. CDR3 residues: CASSVTQVNTEAFF. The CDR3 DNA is TGCGCCAGCAGCGTAACGCAGGTAAACACTGAAGCTTTCTTT.

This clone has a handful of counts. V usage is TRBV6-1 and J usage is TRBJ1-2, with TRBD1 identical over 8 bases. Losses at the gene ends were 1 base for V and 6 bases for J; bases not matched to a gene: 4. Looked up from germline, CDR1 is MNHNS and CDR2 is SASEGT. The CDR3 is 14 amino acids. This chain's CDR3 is CASSEGRGRDGYTF. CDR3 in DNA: TGTGCCAGCAGTGAAGGCAGGGGGCGGGATGGCTACACCTTC.

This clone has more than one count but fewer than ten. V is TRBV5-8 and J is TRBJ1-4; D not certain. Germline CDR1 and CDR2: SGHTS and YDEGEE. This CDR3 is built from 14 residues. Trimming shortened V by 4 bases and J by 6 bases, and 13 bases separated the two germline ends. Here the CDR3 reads CASSEASFYEKLFF. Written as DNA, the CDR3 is TGTGCCAGCAGCGAGGCCAGCTTTTATGAAAAACTGTTTTTT.

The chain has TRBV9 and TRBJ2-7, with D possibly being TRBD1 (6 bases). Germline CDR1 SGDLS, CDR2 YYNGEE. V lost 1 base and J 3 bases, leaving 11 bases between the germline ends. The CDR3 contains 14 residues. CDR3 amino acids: CASSVITGNYEQYV. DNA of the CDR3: TGTGCCAGCAGCGTAATAACAGGGAACTACGAGCAGTACGTC.